This T cell receptor (beta chain) was identified in a study of T cell responses to AZD1222 COVID-19 vaccine. Overall study results and limits: Possibly, clonal diversity was underestimated; donors were largely white British and included more females. At study baseline, merely about 6 AZD1222 recipients were seropositive.

Trimming took off 5 bases at V and 3 bases at J, with 5 bases between the two ends. The CDR3 contains 11 residues. Germline values: CDR1 SNHLY, CDR2 FYNNEI. Data came from immunoSEQ multiplex PCR; TCRdb stores just in-frame clones and leaves some out. Of around 180,000 clones in the sample, around 86% are singletons; the top ten hold less than 3%. Concerning this clone: Its cognate antigen is unknown.

The chain links TRBV2 to TRBJ2-7; D is uncertain. This receptor was taken from an adult in good health. The sequencing used peripheral blood, collected on day 0 of MenACWY control vaccination. CDR3 sequence reads: CASSINYEQYF. The CDR3 region has the DNA TGTGCCAGCAGTATAAACTACGAGCAGTACTTC. Full variable domain (rest looked up from reference TRBV2 and TRBJ2-7): EPEVTQTPSHQVTQMGQEVILRCVPISNHLYFYWYRQILGQKVEFLVSFYNNEISEKSEIFDDQFSVERPDGSNFTLKIRSTKLEDSAMYFCASSINYEQYFGPGTRLTVT.